These 4 T cell receptor beta chains originate from one sample sequenced in a study of T cell repertoires in cytomegalovirus infection. The antigens these receptors bind are not known. TCRdb re-called the reads through MiXCR, storing one row per CDR3 protein. The data contain about 770,000 distinct CDR3 sequences, 25% to 30% of them singletons. The sample in question was cultured CD8+ T cells from PBMCs, obtained from culture after CMV antigen stimulation. These receptors came from a human donor in good health (CMV status not recorded). Some clones in this sample may be carry-over from other donors' samples.

This chain joins TRBV6-2 or TRBV6-3 and TRBJ2-7; TRBD1 matches at 10 bases. V gave up 0 bases and J gave up 6 bases; unmatched junction bases: 11. Germline values: CDR1 MNHEY, CDR2 SVGEGT. The CDR3 is 17 amino acids. The CDR3 is CASSYSPTAGTGVEQYV. The CDR3 bases are TGTGCCAGCAGTTACTCCCCGACCGCCGGGACAGGGGTCGAGCAGTACGTC.

The gene calls are TRBV19 and TRBJ2-1; 8 bases align to TRBD1. The CDR3 extends over 19 amino acids. CDR1 and CDR2 from the germline V gene are LNHDA and SQIVND (reference sequence). Unmatched junction bases numbered 19, after V lost 2 bases and J lost 7 bases. CDR3 sequence (DNA): TGTGCCAGTAGTATATCCAGGGGGCTTTCTCCGTTCCGGCAGAATGAGCAGTTCTTC. It yields the protein CASSISRGLSPFRQNEQFF.

The chain is built from TRBV27 and TRBJ2-7; D is tentatively TRBD1 or TRBD2 (5 bases each). Germline V lookup: CDR1 MNHEY, CDR2 SMNVEV (reference sequence). CDR3 length: 14 residues. V lost 4 bases and J lost 3, with 13 bases in between. Here the CDR3 DNA reads TGTGCCAGCAGTTCGAGGGGTACCCTCTACGAGCAGTACGTC. Residues: CASSSRGTLYEQYV.

Concerning this clonotype: Germline is not matched at one junction end, which may reflect a read error. The CDR3 nucleotides are TGTGCCGGCAGTTACCCCGGGACAGGGTTCCACGAGCAGTACTTC. Its translation: CAGSYPGTGFHEQYF. J is TRBJ2-7 and V is TRBV6-6; 9 bases are shared with TRBD1. This CDR3 region has 15 residues. The germline V gene encodes CDR1 MNHNY and CDR2 SVGAGI (reference sequence).